Following are 25 T cell receptor beta chains from one sample sequenced in a study of radiotherapy plus CTLA-4 blockade in lung cancer (dated by TCRdb to about 2018). The library came from the immunoSEQ multiplex PCR assay. TCRdb stores this immuneACCESS table with in-frame sequences only. Part of the clones is absent; in the studies checked, under half of the shortfall reflects unresolved V genes, and no reason is known for the rest. The sample table contains roughly 110,000 clones; only one count was recorded for roughly 84% of them. The top ten clones comprise 2.4% of the sample. The specimen was peripheral blood, collected from a patient treated with radiotherapy plus ipilimumab. The source is a human donor with non-small cell lung cancer that progressed on radiotherapy plus ipilimumab. Some clones in this sample may be carry-over from other donors' samples.

The chain is built from TRBV7-9 and TRBJ1-6; D is unclear. V was shortened by 1 base and J by 0 bases, with 10 bases between the two germline ends. Germline values: CDR1 SEHNR, CDR2 FQNEAQ (reference sequence). The CDR3 length is 17 residues. The CDR3, as DNA: TGTGCCAGCAGCTTAGGATCCGGGAGCTCCTATAATTCACCCCTCCACTTT. The encoded protein is CASSLGSGSSYNSPLHF.

The V call is TRBV9, the J call TRBJ2-3; D is unresolved. Trimming removed 0 bases at V and 6 bases at J, with 14 bases between. The CDR3 has 15 amino acids. CDR1 is SGDLS, CDR2 YYNGEE, per germline. The CDR3 DNA reads as TGTGCCAGCAGCGTAGGATCTGGTCGAATTGATACGCAGTATTTT. It translates to CASSVGSGRIDTQYF.

The rearrangement links TRBV11-3 to TRBJ2-6, with 11 bases identical to TRBD1. Trimming at V came to 5 bases and at J to 2 bases, leaving 8 bases not matched to a gene. The CDR3 covers 18 residues. The germline gives CDR1 SGHNT, CDR2 YENEEA. CDR3 amino acids: CASSKGQGVSAGANVLTF. In DNA form, the CDR3 reads TGTGCCAGCAGCAAGGGACAGGGGGTTAGCGCTGGGGCCAACGTCCTGACTTTC.

The gene calls are TRBV10-3 and TRBJ2-5, with 10 bases matching TRBD1. CDR3 length equals 15 residues. J was trimmed by 5 bases and V by 11 bases; bases with no gene match: 14. Germline assignment: CDR1 ENHRY and CDR2 SYGVKD. CDR3 sequence reads: CAPQGDRGREETQYF. In nucleotides, the CDR3 is TGTGCCCCGCAAGGGGACAGGGGACGAGAGGAGACCCAGTACTTC.

The CDR3 coding sequence is TGTGCCAGCAGCGCCCGGACAGGGAGCTCCTACGAGCAGTACTTC. Translation gives CASSARTGSSYEQYF. The J gene is TRBJ2-7, the V gene TRBV9; 8 bases map to TRBD1. In germline, CDR1 is SGDLS, CDR2 YYNGEE. Trimming at V came to 3 bases and at J to 0 bases, leaving 5 bases not matched to a gene. This CDR3 region has 15 residues.

The V call is TRBV30, the J call TRBJ1-6; tentative D call: TRBD1 (6 bases). V was shortened by 0 bases and J by 6 bases, with 9 bases between the two germline ends. This CDR3 is 14 amino acids long. From germline, CDR1 is GTSNPN and CDR2 SVGIG (reference sequence). CDR3 bases: TGTGCCTGGAGTGTACAGGGACTTAATTCACCCCTCCACTTT. It codes for CAWSVQGLNSPLHF.

The CDR3 nucleotides are TGTGCCAGCAGCCCATCGACGGGACAGGCCTACGAGCAGTACTTC. Residues: CASSPSTGQAYEQYF. This chain uses TRBV5-4 with TRBJ2-7; 8 nucleotides align to TRBD1. This CDR3 spans 15 amino acids. Trimming removed 4 bases from V and 2 bases from J; junction bases left unmatched: 8. Germline loops: CDR1 SGHNT, CDR2 YYREEE (reference sequence).

In DNA, the CDR3 is TGTGCCAGCAAGTACGGGACCAACAATGAGCAGTTCTTC. This sequence encodes CASKYGTNNEQFF. The gene calls are TRBV5-6 and TRBJ2-1; D could derive from TRBD1 or TRBD2 (5 bases each). Per germline, CDR1 SGHDT and CDR2 YYEEEE. CDR3 length equals 13 residues. V was clipped by 6 bases and J by 5 bases, with 12 bases between them.

This clone turned up a few times. The V and J genes are TRBV25-1 and TRBJ1-2, with D unresolved. This CDR3 is built from 15 residues. Germline CDR1 is MGHDK and CDR2 is SYGVNS. The V end lost 5 bases, the J end lost 6 bases, and 19 bases lay between the germline ends. This CDR3 reads CASSPKGGFLDGYTF. The CDR3 nucleotides are TGTGCCAGCAGTCCTAAGGGAGGCTTTCTGGATGGCTACACCTTC.

This chain links TRBV28 with TRBJ2-5, with D unresolved. Looked up from germline, CDR1 is MDHEN and CDR2 is SYDVKM. Trimming removed 7 bases at V and 4 bases at J, with 13 bases between. The CDR3 sequence is 13 residues long. CDR3 amino acids: CASTVPRGETQYF. In nucleotides, the CDR3 is TGTGCCAGCACTGTCCCAAGAGGAGAGACCCAGTACTTC.

This CDR3 reads CASRPTGLGYTF. As DNA, the CDR3 is TGTGCCAGCAGGCCCACAGGGTTAGGCTACACCTTC. The chain has TRBV6-5 and TRBJ1-2; D is possibly TRBD1 (6 bases). This CDR3 is built from 12 residues. Germline lookup yields CDR1 MNHEY and CDR2 SVGAGI. V was clipped by 6 bases and J by 8 bases, with 13 bases between them.

This clone was counted at least ten times. V usage is TRBV28 and J usage is TRBJ1-6; D remains ambiguous. The CDR3 runs 16 residues. Per germline, CDR1 MDHEN and CDR2 SYDVKM. Trimming took off 3 bases at V and 0 bases at J, with 9 bases between the two ends. Written as DNA, the CDR3 is TGTGCCAGCAGTTTTAGCACGAGCTCCTATAATTCACCCCTCCACTTT. Its translation is CASSFSTSSYNSPLHF.

The chain's CDR3 is CASNGFVGRYEQYF. The CDR3, as DNA: TGTGCCAGCAACGGATTTGTGGGCCGTTACGAGCAGTACTTC. The V gene is TRBV2, the J gene TRBJ2-7; D gene uncertain. The germline CDR1 and CDR2 sequences are SNHLY and FYNNEI. This CDR3 spans 14 amino acids. V was trimmed by 7 bases and J by 4 bases, leaving 17 bases between them.

This chain joins TRBV19 and TRBJ1-6, with D possibly TRBD1 on 6 matching bases. The CDR3 has 15 residues. With 11 bases removed from V and 2 bases from J, the gap between germline ends came to 16 bases. The germline V gene encodes CDR1 LNHDA and CDR2 SQIVND (reference sequence). In nucleotides, the CDR3 is TGTGCCTCTAAGACAGGCTTCACCTATAATTCACCCCTCCACTTT. Protein: CASKTGFTYNSPLHF.

The J gene is TRBJ1-2, the V gene TRBV6-1; D is perhaps TRBD1 (5 bases). Germline loops: CDR1 MNHNS, CDR2 SASEGT. V was cut by 7 bases and J by 4 bases, with 19 bases left in between. The CDR3 contains 15 residues. The CDR3 spells CASKPWGGEGYGYTF. In DNA, the CDR3 is TGTGCCAGCAAACCCTGGGGGGGGGAGGGCTATGGCTACACCTTC.

CDR3 bases: TGCGCCAGCAGCCCCGGGACAGGGGTTCAGCCCCAGCATTTT. Residues: CASSPGTGVQPQHF. The rearrangement uses TRBV4-3 and TRBJ1-5; 10 bases align to TRBD1. With V trimmed by 4 bases and J by 6 bases, 3 bases remained unmatched. Germline values: CDR1 LGHNA, CDR2 YSLEER. The length of the CDR3 is 14 residues.

J is TRBJ2-7 and V is TRBV4-2, with no clear D. Trimming took 5 bases from V and 2 from J, leaving 16 bases between them. The germline V gene encodes CDR1 LGHNA and CDR2 YNFKEQ. The CDR3 length is 15 residues. CDR3 bases: TGTGCCAGCAGCTTAGTAGCTGGACCAACCTACGAGCAGTACTTC. It is translated as CASSLVAGPTYEQYF.

The chain uses TRBV18 and TRBJ1-2; no firm D call. CDR3 length: 14 amino acids. Germline CDR1 is KGHSH and CDR2 is LQKENI. Trimming stripped 3 bases from V and 4 bases from J, with 12 bases between. CDR3 sequence reads: CASSPILGVYGYTF. CDR3 nucleotides: TGTGCCAGCTCACCGATTCTGGGCGTCTATGGCTACACCTTC.

V is TRBV7-3 and J is TRBJ2-1, with 8 bases aligning to TRBD2. The CDR3 runs to 12 residues. V lost 5 bases to trimming and J lost 9 bases; unmatched junction nucleotides: 3. Per germline, CDR1 SGHTA and CDR2 FQGTGA. The CDR3 sequence: CASSTLAGEQFF. The CDR3 bases are TGTGCCAGCAGCACCCTAGCGGGTGAGCAGTTCTTC.

V usage is TRBV6-7 and J usage is TRBJ2-4; 7 bases are shared with TRBD1. TRBV6-7 has ORF status, its function being uncertain. The junction had 4 bases not matched to a gene; V was cut back by 2 bases and J by 0 bases. The CDR3 runs 16 residues. The CDR3 sequence: CASSYEDRLAKNIQYF. The CDR3 region has the DNA TGTGCCAGCAGTTACGAGGACAGGCTAGCCAAAAACATTCAGTACTTC.

The V gene is TRBV4-3, the J gene TRBJ1-5; no clear D gene. This CDR3 has 13 residues. The ends were cut back, 3 bases at V and 5 bases at J, with 8 bases in the middle. From germline, CDR1 is LGHNA and CDR2 YSLEER. CDR3 bases: TGCGCCAGCAGCCACGTTAGGGATCAGCCCCAGCATTTT. This sequence encodes CASSHVRDQPQHF.

This rearrangement joins TRBV6-1 to TRBJ1-2; D not certain. CDR3 length equals 14 residues. CDR1 is MNHNS, CDR2 SASEGT, per germline. V shed 2 bases and J shed 5 bases, with 12 bases lying between them. CDR3 in DNA: TGTGCCAGCAGTGAAATTGAAGCAGATTATGGCTACACCTTC. It translates to CASSEIEADYGYTF.

As concerns this clone: The final CDR3 position lacks the conserved phenylalanine or tryptophan, pointing to a likely read error. No DNA is shown, since the ends of the CDR3 on it are uncertain; the CDR3 is the one TCRdb lists. The V gene is TRBV6-5, the J gene TRBJ1-5; the listed D gene, TRBD1, was not tested against the DNA. CDR1 and CDR2 (germline): MNHEY, SVGAGI. The CDR3 spans 9 residues, counting both ends. CDR3 sequence: CASRARQGV.

Details on this clone: Compared with germline, one end of the junction differs, possibly owing to a read error. The chain recombines TRBV9 with TRBJ2-6; D uncertain. The CDR3 spans 17 residues. CDR1 is SGDLS, CDR2 YYNGEE, per germline. The CDR3 region is CASASCIKQSRANVPTF. Here the CDR3 DNA reads TGTGCCAGCGCCTCTTGTATCAAACAAAGTCGGGCCAACGTCCCGACTTTC.

This clone was recorded only once. This chain connects TRBV7-2 to TRBJ1-1, with D unclear. Trimming stripped 4 bases from V and 1 base from J, with 7 bases between. CDR3 length: 13 amino acids. The germline gives CDR1 SGHTA, CDR2 FQGNSA. CDR3 amino acids: CASSSFSNTEAFF. The CDR3 bases are TGTGCCAGCAGCTCCTTTTCGAACACTGAAGCTTTCTTT.